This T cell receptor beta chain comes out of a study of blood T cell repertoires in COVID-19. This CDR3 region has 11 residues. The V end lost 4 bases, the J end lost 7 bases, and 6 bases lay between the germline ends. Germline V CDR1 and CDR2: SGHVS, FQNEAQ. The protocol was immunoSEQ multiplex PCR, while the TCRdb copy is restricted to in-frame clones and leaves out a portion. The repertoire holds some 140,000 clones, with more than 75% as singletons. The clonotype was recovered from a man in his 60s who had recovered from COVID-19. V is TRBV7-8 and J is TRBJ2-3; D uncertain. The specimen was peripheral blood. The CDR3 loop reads CASSSGYTQYF. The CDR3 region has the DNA TGTGCCAGCAGCTCAGGCTATACGCAGTATTTT.